This T cell receptor (beta chain) was obtained from a study of shared clonotypes between healthy human individuals. This CDR3 has 12 amino acids. Germline V lookup: CDR1 SEHNR, CDR2 FQNEAQ (reference sequence). V lost 4 bases and J lost 5, with 8 bases in between. Produced via immunoSEQ multiplex PCR; TCRdb's table is partial and in-frame only. The table includes about 2 million clones, over 85% detected once. The rearrangement joins TRBV7-9 to TRBJ1-2, with D tentatively TRBD1 (6 bases). The receptor was derived from a man aged 18 to 29 in good health. Sequencing used naive CD4+ T cells sorted from blood. Sample subset: CD45RA+ positively selected. As DNA, the CDR3 is TGTGCCAGCAGCTCGGACAGATATGGCTACACCTTC. Protein sequence: CASSSDRYGYTF.